Each of the 6 T cell receptor beta chains below was sequenced from the same sample in a study of blood T cell repertoires in COVID-19. Some clones are missing from TCRdb's copy, which holds only in-frame ones; the method was immunoSEQ multiplex PCR. The data contain over 200,000 clones, approximately 80% of them singletons. Sequenced: PBMCs or T cells enriched from blood (not recorded which). The origin of the receptors is a man aged 60 to 69 who had recovered from COVID-19.

In this sample, this clone turned up once. V usage is TRBV7-2 and J usage is TRBJ2-1; D call uncertain. CDR3 size: 15 residues. V was trimmed by 4 bases and J by 0 bases, leaving 10 bases between them. In germline, CDR1 is SGHTA, CDR2 FQGNSA. The CDR3 DNA follows: TGTGCCAGCAGCTCCGTCCCGAGCTCCTACAATGAGCAGTTCTTC. Translating it yields CASSSVPSSYNEQFF.

The rearrangement joins TRBV19 to TRBJ1-6; a weak D match, TRBD1 (6 bases). From germline, CDR1 is LNHDA and CDR2 SQIVND (reference sequence). V shed 8 bases and J shed 7 bases, with 15 bases lying between them. This CDR3 has 14 amino acids. This chain's CDR3 is CASSFGGLNSPLHF. CDR3 sequence (DNA): TGTGCCAGTTCTTTTGGGGGCCTAAATTCACCCCTCCACTTT. The variable domain in full, with the rest retrieved from reference TRBV19 and TRBJ1-6, is DGGITQSPKYLFRKEGQNVTLSCEQNLNHDAMYWYRQDPGQGLRLIYYSQIVNDFQKGDIAEGYSVSREKKESFPLTVTSAQKNPTAFYLCASSFGGLNSPLHFGNGTRLTVT.

The V and J genes are TRBV7-9 and TRBJ2-3; 14 bases align to TRBD2. Germline V gene data show CDR1 as SEHNR and CDR2 as FQNEAQ (reference sequence). The CDR3 is made up of 16 amino acids. Trimming removed 5 bases from V and 4 bases from J; junction bases left unmatched: 5. The CDR3 protein is CASSLGLAGASDTQYF. CDR3 in DNA: TGTGCCAGCAGCCTGGGACTAGCGGGGGCTTCAGATACGCAGTATTTT.

The V call is TRBV6-2 or TRBV6-3, the J call TRBJ2-4; possibly TRBD1 for D (6 bases). The CDR3 loop spans 18 amino acids. Germline loops: CDR1 MNHEY, CDR2 SVGEGT. V lost 4 bases and J lost 7, with 26 bases in between. CDR3 residues: CASSSPRLRLDSRNIQYF. The DNA of the CDR3 is TGTGCCAGCAGTTCACCCCGCCTCCGACTGGACAGCCGGAACATTCAGTACTTC.

V and J are TRBV27 and TRBJ1-2; D possibly corresponds to TRBD1 (6 bases). Trimming pared 8 bases from V and 4 bases from J, leaving 17 bases between. The germline V gene encodes CDR1 MNHEY and CDR2 SMNVEV (reference sequence). The CDR3 contains 14 residues. This CDR3 reads CASPGTSIPYGYTF. The CDR3 bases are TGTGCCAGCCCTGGGACATCGATTCCCTATGGCTACACCTTC.

The rearrangement joins TRBV21-1 to TRBJ1-2; whether TRBD1, the table's D call, matches the DNA was not checked. TRBV21-1 is listed as a pseudogene. The CDR3 runs 15 residues. CDR3 DNA sequence: TGTGCCAGCAGCGGGTGGGACAGACGTGTGGGTGGCTACACCTTC. Translating it yields CASSGWDRRVGGYTF.